A single sample is the source of the 26 T cell receptor beta chains below, sequenced in a study of cytomegalovirus exposure and HLA in healthy donors. In the PCR, 60 Vbeta and 13 Jbeta primers were used. Clones were read by immunoSEQ multiplex PCR, and TCRdb kept only the in-frame ones, dropping some. The data show about 140,000 clones, roughly four fifths seen once. Sequenced material: PBMCs. These receptors were collected from a woman aged 55-69 years in good health and CMV-seropositive.

The chain combines TRBV11-2 with TRBJ2-1; the match to TRBD2 covers 14 bases. Germline CDR1 is SGHAT and CDR2 is FQNNGV. This CDR3 region has 15 residues. The J segment lost 6 bases and the V segment lost 5 bases, leaving 3 bases of the junction unmatched. The CDR3 DNA reads TGTGCCAGCAGCCAGACTAGCGGGAGGGCCAATGAGCAGTTCTTC. This codes for CASSQTSGRANEQFF.

This chain uses TRBV7-9 with TRBJ2-6; no definite D call. The V gene lost 4 bases and the J gene lost 2 bases, with 12 bases spanning the gap. This CDR3 region has 16 residues. Germline-derived CDR1 and CDR2 are SEHNR and FQNEAQ (reference sequence). The CDR3, as DNA: TGTGCCAGCAGCTCCGTCAGTATTCCTGGGGCCAACGTCCTGACTTTC. This codes for CASSSVSIPGANVLTF.

The chain combines TRBV7-2 with TRBJ1-3; D remains ambiguous. V lost 5 bases and J lost 4, with 12 bases in between. CDR1 and CDR2 from the germline V gene are SGHTA and FQGNSA. CDR3 length equals 14 residues. CDR3 DNA sequence: TGTGCCAGCAGCCCCGGGCGAGGGGGAAACACCATATATTTT. Translation gives CASSPGRGGNTIYF.

The chain is built from TRBV28 and TRBJ1-5; D not resolved. Trimming cost V 5 bases and J 7 bases, with 12 bases left between them. CDR1 MDHEN and CDR2 SYDVKM come from the germline V gene. This CDR3 comprises 13 residues. CDR3 in amino acids: CASSVTFRQPQHF. As DNA, the CDR3 is TGTGCCAGCAGTGTGACATTCAGGCAGCCCCAGCATTTT.

The rearrangement joins TRBV18 to TRBJ2-7, with D perhaps matching TRBD1 (5 bases). Germline CDR1 is KGHSH and CDR2 is LQKENI. Trimming took off 3 bases at V and 2 bases at J, with 14 bases between the two ends. The CDR3 runs 15 residues. The CDR3 DNA is TGTGCCAGCTCACCGCGCCAGGGAAACCCCTACGAGCAGTACTTC. It is translated as CASSPRQGNPYEQYF. Based on the CDR3 plus reference TRBV18 and TRBJ2-7, the full variable domain is NAGVMQNPRHLVRRRGQEARLRCSPMKGHSHVYWYRQLPEEGLKFMVYLQKENIIDESGMPKERFSAEFPKEGPSILRIQQVVRGDSAAYFCASSPRQGNPYEQYFGPGTRLTVT.

V usage is TRBV29-1 and J usage is TRBJ1-1; 7 bases align to TRBD1. The CDR3 is 14 residues long. Trimming took 4 bases from V and 1 from J; bases not matched to a gene: 6. Germline CDR1 SQVTM, CDR2 ANQGSEA. Here the CDR3 DNA reads TGCAGCGTTGGGGTGGGACAGAGGAACACTGAAGCTTTCTTT. This encodes CSVGVGQRNTEAFF.

The rearrangement links TRBV9 to TRBJ2-5; TRBD2 matches at 8 bases. This CDR3 has 16 residues. V shed 0 bases, J shed 5 bases, and the junction held 9 bases outside the gene matches. Germline CDR1 is SGDLS and CDR2 is YYNGEE. Here the CDR3 DNA reads TGTGCCAGCAGCGTAGGCACGGGAGGGGGGCCGGAGACCCAGTACTTC. Its translation: CASSVGTGGGPETQYF. The full variable domain, its missing parts supplied by reference TRBV9 and TRBJ2-5, is DSGVTQTPKHLITATGQRVTLRCSPRSGDLSVYWYQQSLDQGLQFLIQYYNGEERAKGNILERFSAQQFPDLHSELNLSSLELGDSALYFCASSVGTGGGPETQYFGPGTRLLVL.

This clone was counted once. The chain couples TRBV7-9 to TRBJ2-1, with 9 bases identical to TRBD2. This CDR3 is built from 14 residues. The germline V gene encodes CDR1 SEHNR and CDR2 FQNEAQ (reference sequence). V trimming: 10 bases; J trimming: 5 bases; junction bases outside the gene matches: 9. CDR3 residues: CAIPPGGGDNEQFF. In nucleotides, the CDR3 is TGTGCCATCCCGCCGGGCGGGGGGGACAATGAGCAGTTCTTC.

V gene TRBV27 combines with J gene TRBJ1-1; TRBD1 matches 9 bases. CDR3 length equals 15 residues. Germline V gives CDR1 MNHEY, CDR2 SMNVEV (reference sequence). V shed 4 bases and J 5 bases; nucleotides not matched to a gene: 8. Here the CDR3 DNA reads TGTGCCAGCAGTTCCCACAGGGGGCATATGACTGAAGCTTTCTTT. Amino acids: CASSSHRGHMTEAFF.

This rearrangement joins TRBV10-2 to TRBJ2-1; 11 bases align to TRBD2. Per germline, CDR1 WSHSY and CDR2 SAAADI. The V and J ends lost 2 bases and 6 bases, in that order; junction bases with no gene match: 6. This CDR3 spans 16 amino acids. The CDR3 coding sequence is TGCGCCAGCAGTGAGGTTGTGGGACTAGCGGTCAATGAGCAGTTCTTC. Amino acid sequence: CASSEVVGLAVNEQFF.

The chain recombines TRBV7-9 with TRBJ2-1; a possible D gene is TRBD1 (6 bases). The CDR3 is made up of 15 amino acids. Germline V gives CDR1 SEHNR, CDR2 FQNEAQ (reference sequence). Trimming took off 5 bases at V and 7 bases at J, with 18 bases between the two ends. The CDR3 DNA reads as TGTGCCAGCAGCCCCCAGGGGTGGGGAACAAATGAGCAGTTCTTC. It encodes CASSPQGWGTNEQFF.

This chain uses TRBV30 with TRBJ2-7; 15 bases agree with TRBD2. J lost 7 bases, V lost 3 bases, and 10 bases had no gene match. Germline values: CDR1 GTSNPN, CDR2 SVGIG (reference sequence). This CDR3 has 16 residues. The CDR3 spells CAWSRTSGRVAGEQYF. CDR3 DNA: TGTGCCTGGAGCAGGACTAGCGGGAGGGTTGCGGGGGAGCAGTACTTC.

The V call is TRBV6-1, the J call TRBJ2-3, with TRBD2 matching over 9 bases. The CDR3 has 15 residues. The J segment lost 4 bases and the V segment lost 6 bases, leaving 8 bases of the junction unmatched. From germline, CDR1 is MNHNS and CDR2 SASEGT. The CDR3 DNA is TGTGCCAGCAGCCCGGCGGGAGGGTGGGCAGATACGCAGTATTTT. This encodes CASSPAGGWADTQYF.

The chain joins TRBV19 to TRBJ2-7; TRBD2 agrees at 7 bases. Trimming took 5 bases from V and 1 from J; bases not matched to a gene: 5. CDR3 length equals 14 residues. The germline V gene encodes CDR1 LNHDA and CDR2 SQIVND (reference sequence). The CDR3 sequence is CASSERDLSYEQYF. The CDR3 coding sequence is TGTGCCAGTAGTGAGCGGGACCTATCCTACGAGCAGTACTTC. The full variable domain, its missing parts supplied by reference TRBV19 and TRBJ2-7, is DGGITQSPKYLFRKEGQNVTLSCEQNLNHDAMYWYRQDPGQGLRLIYYSQIVNDFQKGDIAEGYSVSREKKESFPLTVTSAQKNPTAFYLCASSERDLSYEQYFGPGTRLTVT.

This clone was found a few times. V is TRBV4-3 and J is TRBJ1-5; possible D gene TRBD1, 5 bases. CDR1 and CDR2 from the germline V gene are LGHNA and YSLEER. Between the trimmed V and J ends, which lost 1 base and 4 bases, there was a span of 8 bases. The CDR3 is 14 residues long. Written as DNA, the CDR3 is TGCGCCAGCAGCCAAGCGGCAGGGAATCAGCCCCAGCATTTT. Its translation is CASSQAAGNQPQHF.

V usage is TRBV28 and J usage is TRBJ2-7; 9 nucleotides agree with TRBD2. Germline CDR1 reads MDHEN; CDR2 reads SYDVKM. With 5 bases clipped from V and 4 bases from J, the junction kept 15 bases outside the gene matches. This CDR3 has 17 amino acids. The CDR3: CASSPLGREGLGYEQYF. Written as DNA, the CDR3 is TGTGCCAGCAGTCCGTTGGGGCGGGAGGGCCTCGGGTACGAGCAGTACTTC. Full variable domain (outside the CDR3, taken from reference TRBV28 and TRBJ2-7): DVKVTQSSRYLVKRTGEKVFLECVQDMDHENMFWYRQDPGLGLRLIYFSYDVKMKEKGDIPEGYSVSREKKERFSLILESASTNQTSMYLCASSPLGREGLGYEQYFGPGTRLTVT.

The chain recombines TRBV15 with TRBJ2-7, with TRBD1 as a possible D gene (5 bases). V shed 3 bases and J shed 5 bases, with 17 bases lying between them. The germline V gene has CDR1 LNHNV and CDR2 YYDKDF (reference sequence). The CDR3 is made up of 15 amino acids. The DNA of the CDR3 is TGTGCCACCAGCAGGATGGGGCTATCCGGCCACGAGCAGTACTTC. Protein product: CATSRMGLSGHEQYF. The whole variable domain, remainder taken from reference TRBV15 and TRBJ2-7, is DAMVIQNPRYQVTQFGKPVTLSCSQTLNHNVMYWYQQKSSQAPKLLFHYYDKDFNNEADTPDNFQSRRPNTSFCFLDIRSPGLGDTAMYLCATSRMGLSGHEQYFGPGTRLTVT.

The chain recombines TRBV15 with TRBJ2-2; TRBD1 is a possible D gene (6 bases). Trimming pared 0 bases from V and 6 bases from J, leaving 8 bases between. The CDR3 consists of 14 residues. CDR1 is LNHNV and CDR2 is YYDKDF in the germline V gene (reference sequence). CDR3: CATSRDPGAGELFF. The CDR3 bases are TGTGCCACCAGCAGAGACCCAGGGGCCGGGGAGCTGTTTTTT.

This sequence joins TRBV15 and TRBJ1-5; D is perhaps TRBD1 (5 bases). Germline V gene data show CDR1 as LNHNV and CDR2 as YYDKDF (reference sequence). The CDR3 runs 14 residues. Trimming cost V 0 bases and J 6 bases, with 9 bases left between them. CDR3 coding DNA: TGTGCCACCAGCAGAGATTTAGGGGTTCAGCCCCAGCATTTT. Amino acids: CATSRDLGVQPQHF.

This clone occurred a few times. This chain uses TRBV27 with TRBJ2-1, with TRBD2 matching 13 bases. This CDR3 is 15 amino acids long. The junction had 4 bases not matched to a gene; V was cut back by 4 bases and J by 7 bases. Germline values: CDR1 MNHEY, CDR2 SMNVEV (reference sequence). The CDR3, as DNA: TGTGCCAGCAGTTCCCAACTAGCGGGAGGGAATGAGCAGTTCTTC. The encoded protein is CASSSQLAGGNEQFF.

This clone showed up just a few times. The sample contains more than one DNA sequence encoding this CDR3. CDR3 loop: CASSVGGSTYEQYF. CDR3 nucleotides: TGTGCCAGCAGCGTGGGAGGTAGTACCTACGAGCAGTACTTC. This chain uses TRBV9 with TRBJ2-7; D is possibly TRBD2 (6 bases). Trimming took 2 bases from V and 2 from J, leaving 11 bases between them. Germline CDR1 and CDR2: SGDLS and YYNGEE. The length of the CDR3 is 14 residues.

This chain connects TRBV30 to TRBJ1-2; D gene ambiguous. Germline CDR1 is GTSNPN and CDR2 is SVGIG (reference sequence). The CDR3 length is 12 residues. V dropped 4 bases and J dropped 4 bases, with 10 bases sitting between them. In DNA form, the CDR3 reads TGTGCCTGGAAGCGCAGCCCCTATGGCTACACCTTC. Its translation: CAWKRSPYGYTF.

CDR3 residues: CASSLGQVGEKLFF. In nucleotides, the CDR3 is TGTGCCAGCAGCTTAGGCCAGGTTGGAGAAAAACTGTTTTTT. The chain uses TRBV7-2 and TRBJ1-4; unclear D gene. Germline V gives CDR1 SGHTA, CDR2 FQGNSA. Trimming left V 1 base short and J 8 bases short, with 11 bases between. This CDR3 contains 14 residues. The variable domain in full, completed from reference TRBV7-2 and TRBJ1-4, reads GAGVSQSPSNKVTEKGKDVELRCDPISGHTALYWYRQSLGQGLEFLIYFQGNSAPDKSGLPSDRFSAERTGGSVSTLTIQRTQQEDSAVYLCASSLGQVGEKLFFGSGTQLSVL.

This chain links TRBV28 with TRBJ2-5; TRBD2 aligns across 11 bases. The CDR3 extends over 13 amino acids. Per germline, CDR1 MDHEN and CDR2 SYDVKM. The CDR3 DNA follows: TGTGGTAGCGGGAGGGCCTCGGGTGAGACCCAGTACTTC. Protein product: CGSGRASGETQYF.

The chain couples TRBV19 to TRBJ2-7, with 10 nucleotides matching TRBD1. Unmatched junction bases numbered 3, after V lost 4 bases and J lost 3 bases. The CDR3 totals 14 residues. The germline CDR1 and CDR2 sequences are LNHDA and SQIVND (reference sequence). CDR3 coding DNA: TGTGCCAGTAGTAGGACAGGGGGACTCTACGAGCAGTACTTC. This translates into CASSRTGGLYEQYF.

This sequence joins TRBV5-5 and TRBJ2-7; 8 bases map to TRBD1. With 4 bases clipped from V and 5 bases from J, the junction kept 5 bases outside the gene matches. The CDR3 is 13 residues long. Looked up from germline, CDR1 is SGHKS and CDR2 is YYEKEE (reference sequence). The CDR3 region is CASSMDRDDEQYF. In nucleotides, the CDR3 is TGTGCCAGCAGCATGGACAGGGACGACGAGCAGTACTTC.